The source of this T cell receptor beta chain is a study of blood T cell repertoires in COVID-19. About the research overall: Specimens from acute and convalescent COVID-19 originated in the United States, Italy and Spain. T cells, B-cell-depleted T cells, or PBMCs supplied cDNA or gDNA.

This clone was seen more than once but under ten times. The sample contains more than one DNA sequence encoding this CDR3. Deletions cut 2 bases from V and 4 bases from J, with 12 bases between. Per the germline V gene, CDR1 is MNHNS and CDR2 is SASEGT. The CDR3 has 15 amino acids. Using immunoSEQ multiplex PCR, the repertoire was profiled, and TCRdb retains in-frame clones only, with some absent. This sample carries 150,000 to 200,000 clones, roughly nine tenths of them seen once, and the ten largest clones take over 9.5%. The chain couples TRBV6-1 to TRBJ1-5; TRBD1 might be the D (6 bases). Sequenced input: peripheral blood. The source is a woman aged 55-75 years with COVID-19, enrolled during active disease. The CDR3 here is CASSERVRGNQPQHF. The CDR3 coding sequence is TGTGCCAGCAGTGAAAGGGTAAGGGGGAATCAGCCCCAGCATTTT.